This TCR beta chain was identified in a study of T cells after yellow fever vaccination. TCRdb re-called the 5' RACE reads through MiXCR, storing one row per CDR3 protein. The table lists some 350,000 distinct CDR3 sequences, about 9.5% of them singletons, with more than 15% in the top ten. The germline V gene encodes CDR1 MGHRA and CDR2 YSYEKL. The CDR3 consists of 16 residues. V was cut by 0 bases and J by 8 bases, with 19 bases left in between. Study-wide results and caveats: Within FACS-sorted repertoires, abundant clonotypes contaminating from the bulk population could be present. Overlap between CD4 and CD8 compartments was detected for a small share of clonotypes. When the response was secondary, it was weaker but reached its peak faster, day 5 versus 15.

As concerns this clonotype: Antigen specificity is unknown.

V and J are TRBV4-1 and TRBJ1-2; D is perhaps TRBD1 (5 bases). The sequence derives from a man in his late teens or twenties who received the YFV17D yellow fever vaccine. Material: PBMCs, obtained on the day of the first yellow fever vaccination. The CDR3, as DNA: TGCGCCAGCAGCCAAGATCCGGGGGATAGGGTGGGGGGCTACACCTTC. Residues: CASSQDPGDRVGGYTF.